The 15 T cell receptor beta chains listed next were all sequenced from one sample in a study of beta chain features in type 1 diabetes. Every isolated RNA sample was fully reverse transcribed, so sequencing captured expressed TCRB transcripts. Repertoires were generated with immunoSEQ multiplex PCR, while TCRdb's copy carries only in-frame clones and drops some. The sample carries around 600,000 clones, around 11% recorded once. Notes on the study in general: All four CD4+ subsets of Type 1 diabetes patients contained TCRB CDR3s that were moderately but significantly shorter.

These receptors' antigens are unknown. The specimen was naive CD4+ T cells from blood. The receptors shown here come from a man under 40 with type 1 diabetes.

This clone appeared a few times. The genes are TRBV5-6 and TRBJ2-1, with TRBD2 as a possible D gene (6 bases). Germline CDR1 SGHDT, CDR2 YYEEEE. The CDR3 is made up of 13 amino acids. V lost 1 base and J 12 bases, leaving 14 bases between the germline ends. CDR3 sequence (DNA): TGTGCCAGCAGCTTGCCGGCGGGGTTGGTGCAGTTCTTC. This codes for CASSLPAGLVQFF.

This clone was detected only a few times. The rearrangement joins TRBV9 to TRBJ2-1; D is possibly TRBD2 (7 bases). The CDR3 is made up of 15 amino acids. CDR1 is SGDLS, CDR2 YYNGEE, per germline. V lost 4 bases to trimming and J lost 9 bases, with 20 bases between them. The CDR3 here is CASSPLGFGGPEQFF. The CDR3 region has the DNA TGTGCCAGCAGCCCCCTCGGGTTCGGGGGGCCTGAGCAGTTCTTC.

This clone was observed a handful of times. This rearrangement joins TRBV5-1 to TRBJ2-7; the D gene is possibly TRBD1 (5 bases). The CDR3 runs to 13 residues. CDR1 SGHRS and CDR2 YFSETQ come from the germline V gene. The V and J ends lost 2 bases and 3 bases respectively, with 9 bases between them. In nucleotides, the CDR3 is TGCGCCAGCAGCTTTCGACAGTTCTACGAGCAGTACTTC. Amino acid sequence: CASSFRQFYEQYF.

This clone was counted between two and nine times. This chain connects TRBV2 to TRBJ1-1, with D possibly matching TRBD1 (6 bases). V was clipped by 3 bases and J by 1 base, with 18 bases between them. In germline, CDR1 is SNHLY, CDR2 FYNNEI. The CDR3 loop spans 17 amino acids. The CDR3 sequence is CASSDFRGGVGNTEAFF. Here the CDR3 DNA reads TGTGCCAGCAGTGATTTCAGGGGAGGTGTAGGGAACACTGAAGCTTTCTTT.

This chain connects TRBV2 to TRBJ2-2; perhaps TRBD2 as D (5 bases). The CDR3 consists of 14 residues. CDR1 is SNHLY, CDR2 FYNNEI, per germline. V was trimmed by 5 bases and J by 6 bases, leaving 13 bases between them. The CDR3 loop reads CASSSTTAAGELFF. For the CDR3, the DNA is TGTGCCAGCAGTTCCACCACAGCGGCCGGGGAGCTGTTTTTT. The variable domain in full, completed from reference TRBV2 and TRBJ2-2, reads EPEVTQTPSHQVTQMGQEVILRCVPISNHLYFYWYRQILGQKVEFLVSFYNNEISEKSEIFDDQFSVERPDGSNFTLKIRSTKLEDSAMYFCASSSTTAAGELFFGEGSRLTVL.

A note on this clone: This sample also contains other DNA sequences that code for the same CDR3. The chain employs TRBV7-9 and TRBJ2-3; D unclear. The germline gives CDR1 SEHNR, CDR2 FQNEAQ (reference sequence). The CDR3 has 12 residues. V gave up 3 bases and J gave up 0 bases, with 1 base separating them. CDR3 DNA: TGTGCCAGCAGCTTGAGCACAGATACGCAGTATTTT. Encoded protein: CASSLSTDTQYF.

Details on this clone: This sample also contains other DNA sequences that code for the same CDR3. The genes are TRBV5-1 and TRBJ2-2, with D perhaps assigned TRBD1 or TRBD2 (6 bases each). Germline assignment: CDR1 SGHRS and CDR2 YFSETQ. V was clipped by 0 bases and J by 6 bases, with 12 bases between them. This CDR3 region has 15 residues. The chain's CDR3 is CASSLAPGAAGELFF. The CDR3 DNA sequence: TGCGCCAGCAGCTTGGCCCCGGGGGCCGCCGGGGAGCTGTTTTTT.

The table lists this clone with a few counts. This chain links TRBV7-6 with TRBJ1-1; tentative D call: TRBD1 (5 bases). The CDR3 length is 14 residues. With 6 bases removed from V and 2 bases from J, the gap between germline ends came to 13 bases. CDR1 SGHVS and CDR2 FNYEAQ come from the germline V gene. The CDR3 nucleotides read TGTGCCAGCAGTTTCGGGACGGGAAACACTGAAGCTTTCTTT. Protein product: CASSFGTGNTEAFF.

The gene calls are TRBV7-8 and TRBJ1-2; 8 bases map to TRBD1. Trimming removed 5 bases from V and 2 bases from J; junction bases left unmatched: 4. Germline lookup yields CDR1 SGHVS and CDR2 FQNEAQ. The CDR3 totals 14 residues. This CDR3 reads CASSRTGRNYGYTF. The CDR3, as DNA: TGTGCCAGCAGCAGGACAGGGCGAAACTATGGCTACACCTTC.

The chain links TRBV19 to TRBJ1-5, with a tentative D call TRBD1 (5 bases). Germline V CDR1 and CDR2: LNHDA, SQIVND (reference sequence). Trimming pared 5 bases from V and 5 bases from J, leaving 16 bases between. The length of the CDR3 is 15 residues. CDR3 in DNA: TGTGCCAGTAGTGAGAAGGGGCAACAAGATCAGCCCCAGCATTTT. Its protein product is CASSEKGQQDQPQHF. The entire variable domain, with the rest obtained from reference TRBV19 and TRBJ1-5, is as follows: DGGITQSPKYLFRKEGQNVTLSCEQNLNHDAMYWYRQDPGQGLRLIYYSQIVNDFQKGDIAEGYSVSREKKESFPLTVTSAQKNPTAFYLCASSEKGQQDQPQHFGDGTRLSIL.

Comments on this clone: The same CDR3 also results from other DNA sequences found in this sample. The gene calls are TRBV5-1 and TRBJ1-1; no reliable D call. Germline assignment: CDR1 SGHRS and CDR2 YFSETQ. The CDR3 totals 14 residues. V lost 0 bases, J lost 5 bases, and 11 bases lay in between. The CDR3 bases are TGCGCCAGCAGCTTGGAGGGCATAGGAACTGAAGCTTTCTTT. This encodes CASSLEGIGTEAFF.

This clone was seen only a few times. The chain uses TRBV4-3 and TRBJ2-5; weak D call: TRBD2 (6 bases). There are 15 residues in the CDR3. Germline V gene data show CDR1 as LGHNA and CDR2 as YSLEER. The V gene lost 0 bases and the J gene lost 2 bases, with 10 bases spanning the gap. The CDR3 is CASSQELEGQETQYF. The CDR3 DNA reads TGCGCCAGCAGCCAAGAATTGGAGGGACAAGAGACCCAGTACTTC.

This chain links TRBV19 with TRBJ2-7, with a tentative D call TRBD2 (6 bases). CDR1 and CDR2 from the germline V gene are LNHDA and SQIVND (reference sequence). This CDR3 has 13 residues. Trimming left V 7 bases short and J 0 bases short, with 10 bases between. CDR3 coding DNA: TGTGCCAGTACGGCGGGAAGCTCCTACGAGCAGTACTTC. This encodes CASTAGSSYEQYF.

Details on this clone: The same CDR3 can be traced to other DNA sequences in this sample. The V gene is TRBV7-2, the J gene TRBJ1-5; D is perhaps TRBD1 (5 bases). Trimming shortened V by 1 base and J by 0 bases, and 7 bases separated the two germline ends. The CDR3 loop spans 15 amino acids. Germline V gene data show CDR1 as SGHTA and CDR2 as FQGNSA. CDR3 loop: CASSLGQGSNQPQHF. CDR3 nucleotides: TGTGCCAGCAGCTTAGGGCAGGGTAGCAATCAGCCCCAGCATTTT.

The chain combines TRBV7-2 with TRBJ2-7; a possible D gene is TRBD2 (5 bases). CDR1 and CDR2 from the germline V gene are SGHTA and FQGNSA. V was shortened by 1 base and J by 7 bases, with 23 bases between the two germline ends. The CDR3 runs to 17 residues. The CDR3 is CASSLVSAPRRGEEQYF. The DNA for the CDR3 is TGTGCCAGCAGCTTAGTCTCGGCCCCCCGACGGGGTGAAGAGCAGTACTTC.